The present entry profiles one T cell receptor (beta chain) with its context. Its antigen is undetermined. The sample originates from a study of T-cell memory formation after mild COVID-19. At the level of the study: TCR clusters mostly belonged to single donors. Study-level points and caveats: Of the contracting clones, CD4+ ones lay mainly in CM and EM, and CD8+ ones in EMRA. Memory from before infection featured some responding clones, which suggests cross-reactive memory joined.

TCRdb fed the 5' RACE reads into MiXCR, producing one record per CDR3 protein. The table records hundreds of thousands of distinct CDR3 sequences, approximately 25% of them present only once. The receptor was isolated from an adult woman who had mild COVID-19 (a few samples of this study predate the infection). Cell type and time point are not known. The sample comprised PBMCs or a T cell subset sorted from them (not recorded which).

CDR3 DNA: TGCAGTGCTAGAGAAGAGGGCCAAAACACCGGGGAGCTGTTTTTT. Protein: CSAREEGQNTGELFF. The rearrangement links TRBV20-1 to TRBJ2-2; tentative D call: TRBD2 (5 bases). The V gene's germline CDR1 is DFQATT and CDR2 SNEGSKA (reference sequence). V lost 0 bases to trimming and J lost 2 bases, with 10 bases between them. CDR3 length equals 15 residues.